The TCR beta chain described here comes from a study of CD8+ T cells in alopecia areata. The CDR3 extends over 15 amino acids. Trimming took 4 bases from V and 2 from J; bases not matched to a gene: 8. CDR1 and CDR2 (germline): SGDLS, YYNGEE. RNA was extracted and reverse transcribed into cDNA as the sequencing template. Sequenced by immunoSEQ multiplex PCR; TCRdb stores in-frame clones only, minus some. This sample carries 120,000 or so clones, 50% to 60% of them seen once, and the ten largest clones take 4.5%. This specimen was CD4+ T cells sorted from blood, taken at week 0. This clonotype originated in a human donor with alopecia areata. This chain uses TRBV9 with TRBJ2-5, with 7 bases identical to TRBD2. CDR3 sequence (DNA): TGTGCCAGCAGCCCCCGAGCGGGGTGGCAAGAGACCCAGTACTTC. Amino acids: CASSPRAGWQETQYF. The full variable domain, completed using reference TRBV9 and TRBJ2-5, is DSGVTQTPKHLITATGQRVTLRCSPRSGDLSVYWYQQSLDQGLQFLIQYYNGEERAKGNILERFSAQQFPDLHSELNLSSLELGDSALYFCASSPRAGWQETQYFGPGTRLLVL.